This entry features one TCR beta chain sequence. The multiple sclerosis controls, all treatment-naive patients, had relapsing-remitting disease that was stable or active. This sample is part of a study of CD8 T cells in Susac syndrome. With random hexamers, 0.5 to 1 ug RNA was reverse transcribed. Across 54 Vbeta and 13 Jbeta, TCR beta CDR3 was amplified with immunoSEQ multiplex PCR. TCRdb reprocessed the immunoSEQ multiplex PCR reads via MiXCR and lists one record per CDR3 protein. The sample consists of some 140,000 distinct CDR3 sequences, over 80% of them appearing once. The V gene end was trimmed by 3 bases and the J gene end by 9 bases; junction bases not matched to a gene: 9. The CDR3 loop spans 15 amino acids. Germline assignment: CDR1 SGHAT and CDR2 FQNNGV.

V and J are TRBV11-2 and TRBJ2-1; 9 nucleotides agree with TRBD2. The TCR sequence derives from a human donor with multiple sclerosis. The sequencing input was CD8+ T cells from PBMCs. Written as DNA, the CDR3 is TGTGCCAGCAGCTTGTGGGGAGCGGGGGGTCTTGAGCAGTTCTTC. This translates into CASSLWGAGGLEQFF.